This T cell receptor beta chain was recorded in a study of beta chain features in type 1 diabetes (dated by TCRdb to about 2018). Looking at the study overall: Mean age, gender distribution, total cell number and subset yield did not differ between patients and healthy donors. Whereas all 30 or so donors provided naive and central memory subsets, regulatory and stem cell-like memory subsets were isolated from just 8 patients and roughly eight healthy donors. In the study, TCRB repertoires of sorted circulating CD4+ T cell subsets from recently diagnosed type 1 diabetes patients were compared with those of matched healthy donors. A total of roughly 100 million sorted cells were examined across all samples, and the number of cells per subset was strongly correlated with RNA yield. The study at large found these results: Shorter templates might be favored by PCR, yet because patient and control samples were amplified and corrected together, any such skew would affect both groups equally. Because cDNA was sequenced instead of genomic DNA, activated cells with high expression could be over-represented, although the groups did not differ in activation or CD3 levels. Only small numbers of individuals were included in the HLA sub-analyses, which left unresolved whether HLA type had any influence on TCRB rearrangement. At VDJ recombination sites, patients with type 1 diabetes made fewer insertions and deleted more nucleotides, a pattern implying thymic rearrangement abnormalities. Naive, central memory and regulatory TCRB repertoires appeared more similar among patients than among healthy donors. A moderate but significant shortening of TCRB CDR3 length was observed in type 1 diabetes patients in all four CD4+ subsets.

Measured from the cysteine to the phenylalanine, the CDR3 is 15 residues long. CDR3 DNA only is kept here, 45 bases in frame from base 1. After removal of 2 bases from V and 0 bases from J, the junction retains 0 bases not matched to a gene. Via the germline V gene, CDR1 is LGHNA and CDR2 YSLEER. The High Capacity cDNA Reverse Transcription Kit was used to reverse transcribe all of the isolated RNA, meaning that expressed TCRB transcripts were what got sequenced. Deep immunoSEQ sequencing was performed on naive, central memory and regulatory T cell samples, with an average of about 4 million total reads per sample. Sorted cells were lysed in RLT buffer and RNA was extracted with DNase-treated RNeasy Micro or Mini kits, depending on cell number. Each cell subset was processed separately to prevent cross-contamination, with patient and healthy donor samples processed together. Using the immunoSEQ multiplex PCR, TCRB sequences were amplified from cDNA into 87-bp fragments spanning the CDR3 region. The amplicons were sequenced using the Illumina HiSeq platform. In the paper's pipeline: PCR bias was computationally corrected using synthetic template baselines, reads within Hamming distance 2 were collapsed, and singletons that could not be merged were discarded. Reads were aligned to IMGT to assign V, D and J genes, CDR3 length, and insertions or deletions at six rearrangement sites. Within each subset, clonotype counts were normalized to the number of sorted cells before true diversity and Gini coefficients were calculated with the tcR R package. The overlap coefficient, calculated on TCRB nucleotide sequences, was used to measure repertoire sharing. Out-of-frame TCRB sequences from naive cells were analyzed as a proxy for the pre-selection repertoire. This immuneACCESS table, as held by TCRdb, lists in-frame sequences with V and J called but not all clones. Of the missing ones, under half trace to an unresolved V gene in checked studies; the others have no known cause. V and J calls and clone size come straight from that table; D and trimming were deduced from the DNA. This sample lists more than 250,000 clones; 20% were detected once. The top ten clonotypes cover approximately 0.029% of the sample.

As to this clone: Its antigen remains undetermined. Per-base quality was not reported, and no clone a single base away is much larger than it. The sample carries other DNA sequences with the same CDR3.

From each donor, a single peripheral blood sample of 95 to 150 mL on average was drawn into heparinised tubes. Using a panel that included CD45RO, CCR7, CD25, CD127, CD95 and CD27, naive, central memory, regulatory and stem cell-like memory CD4+ T cells were sorted on a BD FACSAria II. Every sorted population had a purity above 98%. PBMCs were isolated right away by Lymphoprep density gradient centrifugation and were stained directly, without culture. Samples were stained and sorted in pairs, with one healthy donor and one patient per experiment, so that batch effects were minimized. The rearranged chain carries TRBV4-3 and TRBJ2-3, with 9 middle bases fitting TRBD2. The TCR originated in a woman between 40 and 50 years old with type 1 diabetes. Material: naive CD4+ T cells from blood. This specimen's cell subset or site label, per the study, means: true naive CD4+ T cells. The DNA is TGCGCCAGCAGCCAAACTAGCGGGAGCACAGATACGCAGTATTTT. Its translation reads: CASSQTSGSTDTQYF.